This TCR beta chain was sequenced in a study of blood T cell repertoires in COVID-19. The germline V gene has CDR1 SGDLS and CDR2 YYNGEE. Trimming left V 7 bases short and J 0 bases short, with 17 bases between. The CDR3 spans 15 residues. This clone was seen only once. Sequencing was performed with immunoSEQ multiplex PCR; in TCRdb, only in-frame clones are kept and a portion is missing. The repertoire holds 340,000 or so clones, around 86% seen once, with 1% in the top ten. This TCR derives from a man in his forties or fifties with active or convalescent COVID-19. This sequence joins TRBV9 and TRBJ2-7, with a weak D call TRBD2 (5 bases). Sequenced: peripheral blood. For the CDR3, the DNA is TGTGCCAGCGCGTCGGGGTCCGGGCCCTCCTACGAGCAGTACTTC. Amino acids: CASASGSGPSYEQYF.